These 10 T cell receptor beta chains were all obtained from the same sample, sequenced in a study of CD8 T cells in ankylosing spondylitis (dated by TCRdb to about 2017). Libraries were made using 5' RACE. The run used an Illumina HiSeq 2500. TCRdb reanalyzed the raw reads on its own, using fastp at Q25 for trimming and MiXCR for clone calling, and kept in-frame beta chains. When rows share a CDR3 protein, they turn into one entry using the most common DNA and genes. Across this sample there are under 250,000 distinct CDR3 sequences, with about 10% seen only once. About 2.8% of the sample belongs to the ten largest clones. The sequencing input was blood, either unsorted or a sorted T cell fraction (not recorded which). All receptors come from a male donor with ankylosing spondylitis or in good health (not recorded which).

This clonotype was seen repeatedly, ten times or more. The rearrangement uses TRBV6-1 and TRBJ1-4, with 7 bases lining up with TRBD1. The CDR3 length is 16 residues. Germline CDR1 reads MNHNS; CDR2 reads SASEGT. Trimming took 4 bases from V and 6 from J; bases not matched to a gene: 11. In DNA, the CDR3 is TGTGCCAGCAGTGGGGTTCTTTGGCAGGGGGATGAAAAACTGTTTTTT. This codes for CASSGVLWQGDEKLFF.

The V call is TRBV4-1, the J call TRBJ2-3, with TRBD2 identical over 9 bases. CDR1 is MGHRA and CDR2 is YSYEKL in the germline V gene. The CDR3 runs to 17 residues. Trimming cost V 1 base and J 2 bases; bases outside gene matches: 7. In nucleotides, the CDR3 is TGCGCCAGCAGCCAAGGGGTAGCGGGGGTTATCACAGATACGCAGTATTTT. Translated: CASSQGVAGVITDTQYF.

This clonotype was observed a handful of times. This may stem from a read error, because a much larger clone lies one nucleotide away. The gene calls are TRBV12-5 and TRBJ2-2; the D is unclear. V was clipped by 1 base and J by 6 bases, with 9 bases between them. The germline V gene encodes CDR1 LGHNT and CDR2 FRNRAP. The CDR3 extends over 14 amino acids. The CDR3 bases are TGTGCTAGTGGTTTGGCAGAGAGCGCCGGGGAGCTGTTTTTT. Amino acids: CASGLAESAGELFF.

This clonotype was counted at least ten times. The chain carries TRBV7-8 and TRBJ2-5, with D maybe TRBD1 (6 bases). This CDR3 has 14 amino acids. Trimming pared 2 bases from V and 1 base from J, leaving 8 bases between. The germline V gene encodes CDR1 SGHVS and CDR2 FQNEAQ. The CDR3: CASSLTGSQETQYF. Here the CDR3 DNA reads TGTGCCAGCAGCTTAACAGGGAGCCAAGAGACCCAGTACTTC. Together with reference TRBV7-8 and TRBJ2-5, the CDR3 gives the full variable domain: GAGVSQSPRYKVAKRGQDVALRCDPISGHVSLFWYQQALGQGPEFLTYFQNEAQLDKSGLPSDRFFAERPEGSVSTLKIQRTQQEDSAVYLCASSLTGSQETQYFGPGTRLLVL.

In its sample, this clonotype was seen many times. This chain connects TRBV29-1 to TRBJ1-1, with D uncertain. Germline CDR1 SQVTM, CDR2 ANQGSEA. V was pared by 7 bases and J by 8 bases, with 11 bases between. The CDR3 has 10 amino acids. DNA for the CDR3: TGCAGCGGAACGGCTGGGGAAGCTTTCTTT. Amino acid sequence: CSGTAGEAFF.

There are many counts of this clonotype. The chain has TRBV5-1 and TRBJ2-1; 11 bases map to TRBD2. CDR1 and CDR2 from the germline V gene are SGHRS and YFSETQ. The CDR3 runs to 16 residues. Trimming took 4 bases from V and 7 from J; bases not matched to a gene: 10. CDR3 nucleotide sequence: TGCGCCAGCAGCCCGCTGACTAGCGGGATCCGAAATGAGCAGTTCTTC. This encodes CASSPLTSGIRNEQFF.

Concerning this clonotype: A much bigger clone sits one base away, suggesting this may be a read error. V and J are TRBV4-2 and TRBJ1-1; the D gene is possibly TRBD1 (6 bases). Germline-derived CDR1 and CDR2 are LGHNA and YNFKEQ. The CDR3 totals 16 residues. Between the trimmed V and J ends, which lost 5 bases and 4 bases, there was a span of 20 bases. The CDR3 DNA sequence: TGTGCCAGCAGCTCCAGGACAGACTGGCGCGGCACTGAAGCTTTCTTT. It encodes CASSSRTDWRGTEAFF.

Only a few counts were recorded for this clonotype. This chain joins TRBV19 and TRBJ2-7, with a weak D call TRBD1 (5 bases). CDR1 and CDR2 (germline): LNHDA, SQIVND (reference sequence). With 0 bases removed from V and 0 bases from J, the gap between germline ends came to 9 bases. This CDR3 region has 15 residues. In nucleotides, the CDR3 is TGTGCCAGTAGTATAGATCGACAGAGCTCCTACGAGCAGTACTTC. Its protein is CASSIDRQSSYEQYF.

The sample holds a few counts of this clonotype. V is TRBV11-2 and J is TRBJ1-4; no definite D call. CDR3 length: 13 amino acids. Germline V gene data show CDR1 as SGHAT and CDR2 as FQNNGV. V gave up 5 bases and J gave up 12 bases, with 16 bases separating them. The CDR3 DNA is TGTGCCAGCAGCACCGGACGGGTCGGAGAACTGTTTTTT. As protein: CASSTGRVGELFF. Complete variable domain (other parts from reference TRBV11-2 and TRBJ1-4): EAGVAQSPRYKIIEKRQSVAFWCNPISGHATLYWYQQILGQGPKLLIQFQNNGVVDDSQLPKDRFSAERLKGVDSTLKIQPAKLEDSAVYLCASSTGRVGELFFGSGTQLSVL.

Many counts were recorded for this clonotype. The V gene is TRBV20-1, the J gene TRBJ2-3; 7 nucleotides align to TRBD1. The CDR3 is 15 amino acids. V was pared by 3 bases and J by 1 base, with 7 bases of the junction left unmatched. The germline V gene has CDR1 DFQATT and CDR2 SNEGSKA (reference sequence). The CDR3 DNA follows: TGCAGTGCTAGGGGTAGGGGGCTTGGCACAGATACGCAGTATTTT. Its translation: CSARGRGLGTDTQYF.